The 32 T cell receptor beta chains in this list originate from one sample, sequenced in a study of blood T cell repertoires in COVID-19. Measured with immunoSEQ multiplex PCR; TCRdb has only the in-frame clones, and not every one. The table shows about 260,000 clones, with more than 70% occurring only once. Sequencing was carried out using peripheral blood. Receptors originate from a woman in her forties or fifties with acute or convalescent COVID-19.

This chain joins TRBV30 and TRBJ1-5, with 7 nucleotides matching TRBD1. This CDR3 has 13 residues. Looked up from germline, CDR1 is GTSNPN and CDR2 is SVGIG (reference sequence). J was trimmed by 6 bases and V by 0 bases; bases with no gene match: 2. Here the CDR3 DNA reads TGTGCCTGGAGTGTACAGGGGACTCAGCCCCAGCATTTT. It translates to CAWSVQGTQPQHF.

The chain recombines TRBV7-9 with TRBJ1-4; TRBD1 aligns across 7 bases. This CDR3 contains 16 residues. Germline V gives CDR1 SEHNR, CDR2 FQNEAQ (reference sequence). Unmatched junction bases numbered 9, after V lost 2 bases and J lost 6 bases. The CDR3 spells CASSLLGTASDEKLFF. The CDR3 region has the DNA TGTGCCAGCAGCTTACTAGGGACAGCCTCTGATGAAAAACTGTTTTTT.

The chain uses TRBV27 and TRBJ2-1; maybe TRBD2 (6 bases). CDR1 and CDR2 from the germline V gene are MNHEY and SMNVEV (reference sequence). The length of the CDR3 is 13 residues. Trimming left V 6 bases short and J 5 bases short, with 11 bases between. This chain's CDR3 is CASRLTSHNEQFF. Written as DNA, the CDR3 is TGTGCCAGCAGATTGACTAGTCACAATGAGCAGTTCTTC.

This clone was recorded only once. The CDR3 here is CASAKGGGGDTEAFF. The CDR3 DNA is TGTGCCAGTGCCAAAGGAGGAGGGGGGGACACTGAAGCTTTCTTT. The chain couples TRBV19 to TRBJ1-1; a possible D gene is TRBD1 (6 bases). Trimming cost V 8 bases and J 3 bases, with 19 bases left between them. CDR1 and CDR2 (germline): LNHDA, SQIVND (reference sequence). There are 15 residues in the CDR3. Looking up the rest from reference TRBV19 and TRBJ1-1 gives the full variable domain: DGGITQSPKYLFRKEGQNVTLSCEQNLNHDAMYWYRQDPGQGLRLIYYSQIVNDFQKGDIAEGYSVSREKKESFPLTVTSAQKNPTAFYLCASAKGGGGDTEAFFGQGTRLTVV.

This clone was counted a few times. The chain combines TRBV10-3 with TRBJ1-5; D perhaps matches TRBD1 (5 bases). The CDR3 totals 14 residues. CDR1 is ENHRY and CDR2 is SYGVKD in the germline V gene. V dropped 0 bases and J dropped 6 bases, with 9 bases sitting between them. The CDR3 DNA reads TGTGCCATCAGTGAGTCGACTCAGGGTCAGCCCCAGCATTTT. Its protein product is CAISESTQGQPQHF.

V usage is TRBV2 and J usage is TRBJ1-4; no definite D call. V was pared by 5 bases and J by 0 bases, with 4 bases between. CDR3 length equals 13 residues. Germline V gene sequence: CDR1 SNHLY, CDR2 FYNNEI. The CDR3 loop reads CASSTATNEKLFF. CDR3 nucleotide sequence: TGTGCCAGCAGTACTGCAACTAATGAAAAACTGTTTTTT.

The V gene is TRBV5-1, the J gene TRBJ1-1, with D possibly being TRBD1 (6 bases). V dropped 4 bases and J dropped 7 bases, with 14 bases sitting between them. This CDR3 contains 13 residues. Per germline, CDR1 SGHRS and CDR2 YFSETQ. The CDR3 reads CASSPTGNGEAFF. For the CDR3, the DNA is TGCGCCAGCAGCCCTACAGGGAACGGTGAAGCTTTCTTT.

As regards this clone: In the same sample, other DNA sequences code for this CDR3. The chain combines TRBV19 with TRBJ1-5; D is unresolved. Germline CDR1 and CDR2: LNHDA and SQIVND (reference sequence). The CDR3 runs to 13 residues. V was trimmed by 4 bases and J by 2 bases, leaving 6 bases between them. The CDR3 reads CASSRQGNQPQHF. CDR3 bases: TGTGCCAGTAGTAGGCAGGGCAATCAGCCCCAGCATTTT.

This clone appeared a single time. V is TRBV28 and J is TRBJ1-1, with 7 bases fitting TRBD1. The germline V gene encodes CDR1 MDHEN and CDR2 SYDVKM. The V segment lost 4 bases and the J segment 1 base; nucleotides outside the gene matches: 12. This CDR3 spans 17 amino acids. The CDR3 here is CASSSAGQLDGNTEAFF. In DNA form, the CDR3 reads TGTGCCAGCAGTTCGGCGGGACAGCTAGACGGGAACACTGAAGCTTTCTTT.

This rearrangement joins TRBV28 to TRBJ1-2, with TRBD1 matching 8 bases. CDR3 length: 14 residues. The germline V gene encodes CDR1 MDHEN and CDR2 SYDVKM. V gave up 3 bases and J gave up 5 bases; unmatched junction bases: 5. The CDR3 region is CASSFPDRVYGYTF. The CDR3 nucleotides are TGTGCCAGCAGTTTCCCGGACAGGGTATATGGCTACACCTTC.

V is TRBV12-5 and J is TRBJ2-1; 11 bases are a match to TRBD2. The V gene's germline CDR1 is LGHNT and CDR2 FRNRAP. V lost 2 bases, J lost 15 bases, and 9 bases stayed unmatched. This CDR3 contains 14 residues. CDR3 loop: CASGLFTSGSRTFF. CDR3 DNA sequence: TGTGCTAGTGGTTTGTTTACTAGCGGGAGTCGTACGTTCTTC.

V and J are TRBV10-3 and TRBJ1-6; D not certain. The CDR3 has 15 amino acids. The V gene lost 8 bases and the J gene lost 10 bases, with 21 bases spanning the gap. Germline CDR1 and CDR2: ENHRY and SYGVKD. The CDR3 sequence is CAIAPGPPDGSPLHF. The CDR3 DNA sequence: TGTGCCATCGCCCCTGGTCCCCCCGACGGGTCACCCCTCCACTTT.

The V gene is TRBV5-1, the J gene TRBJ2-1, with D uncertain. The CDR3 contains 15 residues. The germline V gene has CDR1 SGHRS and CDR2 YFSETQ. Trimming removed 0 bases at V and 2 bases at J, with 9 bases between. CDR3 nucleotide sequence: TGCGCCAGCAGCTTGGGCGCGCCCACCTACAATGAGCAGTTCTTC. Protein sequence: CASSLGAPTYNEQFF.

The gene calls are TRBV27 and TRBJ2-7, with D possibly TRBD2 on 6 matching bases. The ends were cut back, 6 bases at V and 5 bases at J, with 26 bases in the middle. CDR1 MNHEY and CDR2 SMNVEV come from the germline V gene (reference sequence). CDR3 length: 17 amino acids. CDR3 protein: CASRTGFPGEGRDEQYF. DNA of the CDR3: TGTGCCAGCAGGACGGGTTTCCCGGGAGAAGGAAGGGACGAGCAGTACTTC.

The chain combines TRBV18 with TRBJ2-6; no clear D. The CDR3 has 18 residues. In germline, CDR1 is KGHSH, CDR2 LQKENI. Trimming took 3 bases from V and 1 from J, leaving 16 bases between them. CDR3 region: CASSPSISTDSGANVLTF. The DNA of the CDR3 is TGTGCCAGCTCACCCTCAATCTCTACAGATTCTGGGGCCAACGTCCTGACTTTC.

The chain is built from TRBV27 and TRBJ1-2; weak D call: TRBD1 (5 bases). V lost 0 bases and J lost 8, with 16 bases in between. The CDR3 consists of 15 residues. Germline-derived CDR1 and CDR2 are MNHEY and SMNVEV (reference sequence). CDR3 nucleotide sequence: TGTGCCAGCAGTTTATCCCCGACAGCCTCGAGGGGCTACACCTTC. Protein product: CASSLSPTASRGYTF.

This clone has a single count. J is TRBJ2-6 and V is TRBV27, with 8 positions matching TRBD1. V gave up 6 bases and J gave up 0 bases; unmatched junction bases: 7. Germline lookup yields CDR1 MNHEY and CDR2 SMNVEV (reference sequence). CDR3 length: 17 amino acids. This chain's CDR3 is CASSLADRASGANVLTF. In DNA form, the CDR3 reads TGTGCCAGCAGCCTCGCGGACAGGGCCTCTGGGGCCAACGTCCTGACTTTC. The full variable domain, rest sourced from reference TRBV27 and TRBJ2-6, is EAQVTQNPRYLITVTGKKLTVTCSQNMNHEYMSWYRQDPGLGLRQIYYSMNVEVTDKGDVPEGYKVSRKEKRNFPLILESPSPNQTSLYFCASSLADRASGANVLTFGAGSRLTVL.

This sequence joins TRBV11-2 and TRBJ1-2, with 10 bases aligning to TRBD1. J was trimmed by 7 bases and V by 4 bases; bases with no gene match: 6. The CDR3 is made up of 14 amino acids. Germline CDR1 is SGHAT and CDR2 is FQNNGV. The CDR3 sequence: CASSSRQGAFGYTF. CDR3 in DNA: TGTGCCAGCAGCTCTCGACAGGGGGCTTTTGGCTACACCTTC. Complete variable domain (other parts from reference TRBV11-2 and TRBJ1-2): EAGVAQSPRYKIIEKRQSVAFWCNPISGHATLYWYQQILGQGPKLLIQFQNNGVVDDSQLPKDRFSAERLKGVDSTLKIQPAKLEDSAVYLCASSSRQGAFGYTFGSGTRLTVV.

The gene calls are TRBV2 and TRBJ1-5; D unclear. The CDR3 runs 14 residues. V gave up 6 bases and J gave up 0 bases, with 9 bases separating them. The germline V gene encodes CDR1 SNHLY and CDR2 FYNNEI. The CDR3 here is CASREEYSNQPQHF. In nucleotides, the CDR3 is TGTGCCAGCAGAGAGGAATATAGCAATCAGCCCCAGCATTTT.

This chain uses TRBV18 with TRBJ1-5; 7 bases align to TRBD1. Germline-derived CDR1 and CDR2 are KGHSH and LQKENI. V dropped 3 bases and J dropped 3; count of bases not matched to a gene: 5. The CDR3 covers 15 residues. Here the CDR3 DNA reads TGTGCCAGCTCACCTGGGACAGCCCTCAATCAGCCCCAGCATTTT. It yields the protein CASSPGTALNQPQHF.

The chain recombines TRBV9 with TRBJ1-6; D might be TRBD1 (5 bases). This CDR3 is 16 amino acids long. V lost 0 bases to trimming and J lost 4 bases, with 11 bases between them. Germline lookup yields CDR1 SGDLS and CDR2 YYNGEE. CDR3 nucleotides: TGTGCCAGCAGCGTAGGGGGCACGGAGTATAATTCACCCCTCCACTTT. Protein: CASSVGGTEYNSPLHF.

The table lists this clone with a count of one. This chain connects TRBV7-2 to TRBJ1-2, with 9 bases aligning to TRBD1. Unmatched junction bases numbered 1, after V lost 3 bases and J lost 2 bases. Looked up from germline, CDR1 is SGHTA and CDR2 is FQGNSA. The CDR3 covers 14 residues. As DNA, the CDR3 is TGTGCCAGCAGCTTCGGGACAGGGAACTATGGCTACACCTTC. Protein: CASSFGTGNYGYTF.

This chain links TRBV6-5 with TRBJ2-2, with no clear D. CDR3 size: 13 residues. Looked up from germline, CDR1 is MNHEY and CDR2 is SVGAGI. The germline V and J ends were trimmed by 7 bases and 2 bases, with 8 bases remaining between them. CDR3 nucleotide sequence: TGTGCCAGCAAGCGAGGAAACACCGGGGAGCTGTTTTTT. It codes for CASKRGNTGELFF.

This clone was recorded once. The chain recombines TRBV5-6 with TRBJ2-7, with unresolved D. The CDR3 loop spans 13 amino acids. CDR1 SGHDT and CDR2 YYEEEE come from the germline V gene. Trimming removed 4 bases at V and 1 base at J, with 9 bases between. The CDR3 DNA follows: TGTGCCAGCAGCCGGGTCCGGTCCTACGAGCAGTACTTC. Translated: CASSRVRSYEQYF.

This clone was recorded once. J is TRBJ2-3 and V is TRBV10-3, with a tentative D call TRBD2 (6 bases). The CDR3 loop spans 14 amino acids. Trimming left V 2 bases short and J 2 bases short, with 8 bases between. CDR1 ENHRY and CDR2 SYGVKD come from the germline V gene. The CDR3 sequence is CAISERRDTDTQYF. The CDR3, as DNA: TGTGCCATCAGTGAGAGGCGGGACACAGATACGCAGTATTTT.

J is TRBJ2-7 and V is TRBV28, with 8 nucleotides matching TRBD2. Germline CDR1 and CDR2: MDHEN and SYDVKM. This CDR3 contains 14 residues. V lost 1 base and J lost 6; bases outside the gene matches: 5. CDR3 sequence: CASSLFGTRGEQYF. The CDR3 coding sequence is TGTGCCAGCAGTTTATTTGGGACTAGAGGCGAGCAGTACTTC.

V is TRBV18 and J is TRBJ2-5; D is possibly TRBD1 (6 bases). Trimming stripped 6 bases from V and 2 bases from J, with 16 bases between. Germline V CDR1 and CDR2: KGHSH, LQKENI. The CDR3 is 15 residues long. CDR3 in amino acids: CASSRTGTRQETQYF. The CDR3 nucleotides read TGTGCCAGCTCGCGCACCGGGACAAGACAAGAGACCCAGTACTTC.

Notes on this clone: Other DNA sequences in this specimen translate into the identical CDR3. The V and J genes are TRBV7-2 and TRBJ1-3; TRBD1 agrees at 10 bases. The CDR3 contains 17 residues. Germline-derived CDR1 and CDR2 are SGHTA and FQGNSA. J gave up 1 base and V 5 bases, and 8 bases lay outside the gene matches. The DNA for the CDR3 is TGTGCCAGCAGCCCCCGGACAGGGGGATCATCTGGAAACACCATATATTTT. This sequence encodes CASSPRTGGSSGNTIYF.

The count of this clone is one. The genes are TRBV29-1 and TRBJ2-7; 8 positions agree with TRBD1. This CDR3 contains 13 residues. Trimming took 7 bases from V and 0 from J; bases not matched to a gene: 5. The V gene's germline CDR1 is SQVTM and CDR2 ANQGSEA. This CDR3 reads CSGTGGNSYEQYF. In nucleotides, the CDR3 is TGCAGCGGTACAGGGGGAAACTCCTACGAGCAGTACTTC.

The chain combines TRBV6-6 with TRBJ1-4; tentatively, D is TRBD1 (5 bases). The CDR3 runs to 13 residues. CDR1 MNHNY and CDR2 SVGAGI come from the germline V gene (reference sequence). V gave up 4 bases and J gave up 8 bases, with 11 bases separating them. CDR3 sequence: CASSSGGGEKLFF. CDR3 bases: TGTGCCAGCAGTTCCGGGGGTGGGGAAAAACTGTTTTTT.

The chain employs TRBV6-6 and TRBJ2-7, with 9 bases aligning to TRBD1. Germline V gene data show CDR1 as MNHNY and CDR2 as SVGAGI (reference sequence). J gave up 3 bases and V 6 bases, and 12 bases lay outside the gene matches. The CDR3 is 16 amino acids. CDR3: CASSRDRVVPFYEQYF. The CDR3, as DNA: TGTGCCAGCAGCCGGGACAGGGTGGTCCCCTTCTACGAGCAGTACTTC.

In this sample, this clone turned up once. The chain couples TRBV7-2 to TRBJ1-2; D may be TRBD1 (5 bases). Germline V gives CDR1 SGHTA, CDR2 FQGNSA. The CDR3 has 14 amino acids. The V end lost 4 bases, the J end lost 5 bases, and 14 bases lay between the germline ends. The CDR3 sequence is CASSSNYQGYGYTF. CDR3 bases: TGTGCCAGCAGCTCGAACTACCAGGGATATGGCTACACCTTC.